What follows are 5 T cell receptor beta chains derived from one specimen sequenced in a study of immune heterogeneity within non-small cell lung tumors. Genomic DNA extracted from bulk tumor tissue served as template. A total of about 540 ng was used per sample. Several biopsies were collected from each primary tumor during surgery. They were spaced as far apart as possible within the tumor mass. Enrolled individuals presented with untreated, newly diagnosed non-small cell lung cancer and received curative surgery. Multiplex PCR relied on 32 V and 13 J primers to amplify TCR beta CDR3. TCRdb called the multiplex PCR reads again in MiXCR, with one record for every CDR3 protein. The sample holds more than 5,000 distinct CDR3 sequences, 20% to 25% seen once. Source material: lung tumor tissue. These receptors all come from a female donor with non-small cell lung cancer.

V and J are TRBV13 and TRBJ2-1, with unresolved D. Germline V gives CDR1 PRHDT, CDR2 FYEKMQ (reference sequence). Trimming removed 0 bases at V and 0 bases at J, with 6 bases between. The CDR3 is 15 residues long. The CDR3 DNA sequence: TGTGCCAGCAGCTTAGGACGACTCTCCTACAATGAGCAGTTCTTC. This codes for CASSLGRLSYNEQFF.

This clonotype appeared a few times. This sequence joins TRBV7-9 and TRBJ1-1, with D possibly matching TRBD1 (5 bases). CDR1 and CDR2 from the germline V gene are SEHNR and FQNEAQ (reference sequence). Trimming left V 1 base short and J 6 bases short, with 9 bases between. The CDR3 is made up of 13 amino acids. CDR3 sequence reads: CASSLVGGAEAFF. CDR3 DNA sequence: TGTGCCAGCAGCTTAGTGGGGGGGGCTGAAGCTTTCTTT.

This clonotype is medium-sized. The V call is TRBV6-1, the J call TRBJ1-4; D gene uncertain. The CDR3 runs 14 residues. V shed 1 base and J shed 0 bases, with 3 bases lying between them. CDR1 and CDR2 from the germline V gene are MNHNS and SASEGT. As DNA, the CDR3 is TGTGCCAGCAGTGAAGGCACAACTAATGAAAAACTGTTTTTT. Protein: CASSEGTTNEKLFF.

The chain is built from TRBV3-1 and TRBJ2-1; 8 bases align to TRBD2. Germline V CDR1 and CDR2: LGHDT, YNNKEL (reference sequence). V shed 7 bases and J 12 bases; nucleotides not matched to a gene: 5. The CDR3 spans 11 residues. The CDR3 nucleotides are TGTGCCAGCACCCGGGGGGGAGGGCAGTTCTTC. Its protein product is CASTRGGGQFF.

With respect to this clonotype: Being one base from a much bigger clone, this may be a read error. The chain couples TRBV4-2 to TRBJ2-7; 10 bases map to TRBD2. Germline loops: CDR1 LGHNA, CDR2 YNFKEQ. The CDR3 has 17 residues. The CDR3 is CVSSQDISSGSSYEQYF. CDR3 DNA sequence: TGTGTCAGCAGCCAAGATATCTCTAGCGGGAGCTCCTACGAGCAGTACTTC.